This TCR beta chain was captured by sequencing in a study of early T cells in non-severe SARS-CoV-2 infection. On the study more broadly: Chains were unpaired, as sequencing was done on bulk RNA from unsorted whole blood.

This CDR3 has 16 amino acids. Between the trimmed V and J ends, which lost 2 bases and 7 bases, there was a span of 21 bases. Germline V gene sequence: CDR1 SGHTA, CDR2 FQGNSA. Separate cDNA molecules each had unique molecular identifiers attached to them. A single record per CDR3 protein comes from TCRdb applying MiXCR to the 5' RACE reads. The repertoire consists of some 61,000 distinct CDR3 sequences, with 13% occurring once and the leading ten covering 7.5% to 9%. The source is an adult who was a healthcare worker with PCR-confirmed SARS-CoV-2 infection or an uninfected control (not recorded which). The sample comprised whole blood. This chain links TRBV7-2 with TRBJ2-7, with a possible D match to TRBD2 (6 bases). The chain's CDR3 is CASSLTSRDGKGEQYF. CDR3 DNA: TGTGCCAGCAGCTTAACCTCGCGGGACGGAAAAGGGGAGCAGTACTTC.